This TCR beta chain was recorded in a study of CD8+ T cells in alopecia areata. On the study more broadly: Scoring of treated patients' severity used the percentage of affected scalp area.

As for this clone: No antigen is known for it.

Sequencing templates came from extracted RNA that was reverse transcribed into cDNA. TCRdb's table, derived via immunoSEQ multiplex PCR, lists solely in-frame clones and lacks some. The table includes over 85,000 clones, more than 65% detected once. Regarding treatment: oral pan-JAK inhibitor, 5-10 mg twice daily. Lesional scalp punch biopsies and peripheral blood were collected from alopecia areata patients. Study conclusions and caveats: Lesional scalp exceeded normal scalp in clonality, especially in alopecia totalis/universalis.

The V end lost 7 bases, the J end lost 5 bases, and 20 bases lay between the germline ends. This CDR3 has 14 residues. The germline CDR1 and CDR2 sequences are GTSNPN and SVGIG (reference sequence). This clonotype originated in a human donor with alopecia areata. This sequence joins TRBV30 and TRBJ1-1; D might be TRBD1 (6 bases). Sample: CD8+ T cells sorted from blood, taken around week 46, from a patient treated with tofacitinib. This chain's CDR3 is CASLGGREHTEAFF. CDR3 nucleotide sequence: TGTGCCTCCCTCGGGGGCAGGGAGCATACTGAAGCTTTCTTT. The entire variable domain, with the rest obtained from reference TRBV30 and TRBJ1-1, is as follows: SQTIHQWPATLVQPVGSPLSLECTVEGTSNPNLYWYRQAAGRGLQLLFYSVGIGQISSEVPQNLSASRPQDRQFILSSKKLLLSDSGFYLCASLGGREHTEAFFGQGTRLTVV.